This TCR beta chain was retrieved from a study of blood T cells in healthy people across ages. With a J-beta primer mix and a sample-barcoded 5' primer, a second PCR ran about 6 to 11 cycles. A single record per CDR3 protein comes from TCRdb applying MiXCR to the 5' RACE reads. The repertoire has about 1 million distinct CDR3 sequences, more than 40% of them found once; the top ten carry under 20%. General study results and limits: Per million T cells, TCR beta diversity dropped about linearly as age rose.

V trimming: 4 bases; J trimming: 4 bases; junction bases outside the gene matches: 6. The CDR3 length is 17 residues. CDR1 is SGHRS and CDR2 is YFSETQ in the germline V gene. Healthy individuals of Caucasian origin from Russia, aged about 6 to 95, served as donors. Comments on this clonotype: Its antigen remains unknown.

Sequences were obtained from blood. The TCR originated in a woman in her sixties in good health. J is TRBJ2-1 and V is TRBV5-1; 15 positions agree with TRBD2. CDR3 bases: TGCGCCAGCAGCACCGGACTAGCGGGAGGGATATACAATGAGCAGTTCTTC. The encoded protein is CASSTGLAGGIYNEQFF.